Presented here are 28 T cell receptor beta chains from one specimen sequenced in a study of sequential checkpoint blockade in melanoma. The data were produced by immunoSEQ multiplex PCR, yet TCRdb's version contains in-frame clones alone and is incomplete. The repertoire has some 6,000 clones, approximately 51% of them found once; the top ten carry 45% to 55%. As to treatment: randomized to nivolumab then ipilimumab (arm A) or the reverse (arm B). Specimen: CD8+ T cells sorted from blood (inferred from file names), collected from a patient given nivolumab and ipilimumab in sequence. These TCRs come from a human donor with melanoma.

This clone was recorded only once. The CDR3 coding sequence is TGTGCCAGCAGTTACTCGGACAGCTCCCTCCAAGAGACCCAGTACTTC. Protein product: CASSYSDSSLQETQYF. The genes are TRBV6-6 and TRBJ2-5; a weak D match, TRBD1 (6 bases). The germline V and J ends were trimmed by 0 bases and 1 base, with 12 bases remaining between them. The CDR3 length is 16 residues. CDR1 is MNHNY, CDR2 SVGAGI, per germline (reference sequence).

V and J are TRBV4-2 and TRBJ2-1; D not certain. The CDR3 is made up of 17 amino acids. Germline V gene sequence: CDR1 LGHNA, CDR2 YNFKEQ. Trimming stripped 0 bases from V and 0 bases from J, with 12 bases between. In nucleotides, the CDR3 is TGTGCCAGCAGCCAAGATCCGCCCAAGAGCTCCTACAATGAGCAGTTCTTC. Its translation is CASSQDPPKSSYNEQFF.

The chain employs TRBV11-1 and TRBJ2-7; 9 bases fit TRBD1. CDR3 size: 14 residues. Germline values: CDR1 SGHAT, CDR2 FQDESV (reference sequence). The junction had 5 bases not matched to a gene; V was cut back by 5 bases and J by 3 bases. DNA for the CDR3: TGTGCCAGCAGCCCGGGACAGGGCTACTACGAGCAGTACTTC. Protein sequence: CASSPGQGYYEQYF.

The CDR3 DNA reads TGTGCCAGCAGCCAAGTCTCTTCTTCAGGGGGGGAAGCTTTCTTT. Its translation is CASSQVSSSGGEAFF. This chain links TRBV7-2 with TRBJ1-1; 7 positions agree with TRBD1. Germline-derived CDR1 and CDR2 are SGHTA and FQGNSA. This CDR3 has 15 amino acids. With V trimmed by 5 bases and J by 8 bases, 14 bases remained unmatched. Combining the CDR3 with reference TRBV7-2 and TRBJ1-1 gives the whole variable domain GAGVSQSPSNKVTEKGKDVELRCDPISGHTALYWYRQSLGQGLEFLIYFQGNSAPDKSGLPSDRFSAERTGGSVSTLTIQRTQQEDSAVYLCASSQVSSSGGEAFFGQGTRLTVV.

The chain uses TRBV7-9 and TRBJ2-1; D might be TRBD1 (6 bases). The CDR3 has 15 residues. V was trimmed by 5 bases and J by 8 bases, leaving 19 bases between them. From germline, CDR1 is SEHNR and CDR2 FQNEAQ (reference sequence). CDR3 coding DNA: TGTGCCAGCAGCGCGCAGGGGCACCAGGCCCATGAGCAGTTCTTC. Encoded protein: CASSAQGHQAHEQFF.

In this sample, this clone is medium-sized. The chain employs TRBV7-6 and TRBJ1-6; D ambiguous. This CDR3 contains 17 residues. The V and J ends lost 3 bases and 3 bases respectively, with 15 bases between them. Germline V gene sequence: CDR1 SGHVS, CDR2 FNYEAQ. DNA of the CDR3: TGTGCCAGCAGCTTCGAGGGCCCACCCGACTATAATTCACCCCTCCACTTT. It is translated as CASSFEGPPDYNSPLHF.

This clone ranks as medium-sized. The chain employs TRBV28 and TRBJ2-2; 10 bases are shared with TRBD2. CDR1 and CDR2 from the germline V gene are MDHEN and SYDVKM. This CDR3 contains 18 residues. With 2 bases clipped from V and 7 bases from J, the junction kept 13 bases outside the gene matches. The CDR3 is CASSLEWLAGAPGGELFF. DNA of the CDR3: TGTGCCAGCAGTTTAGAATGGCTAGCGGGGGCCCCAGGCGGGGAGCTGTTTTTT. Full variable domain (missing parts from reference TRBV28 and TRBJ2-2): DVKVTQSSRYLVKRTGEKVFLECVQDMDHENMFWYRQDPGLGLRLIYFSYDVKMKEKGDIPEGYSVSREKKERFSLILESASTNQTSMYLCASSLEWLAGAPGGELFFGEGSRLTVL.

The CDR3 sequence is CASSPPEGGYTF. The CDR3 region has the DNA TGTGCCAGCAGCCCCCCGGAGGGTGGCTACACCTTC. This sequence joins TRBV7-9 and TRBJ1-2, with no clear D. This CDR3 spans 12 amino acids. Trimming left V 5 bases short and J 7 bases short, with 11 bases between. In germline, CDR1 is SEHNR, CDR2 FQNEAQ (reference sequence).

The gene calls are TRBV5-6 and TRBJ2-7; D may be TRBD1 (6 bases). This CDR3 spans 15 amino acids. The germline CDR1 and CDR2 sequences are SGHDT and YYEEEE. Trimming shortened V by 0 bases and J by 4 bases, and 14 bases separated the two germline ends. The CDR3: CASSLDWTVRYEQYF. The DNA of the CDR3 is TGTGCCAGCAGCTTGGACTGGACAGTTAGGTACGAGCAGTACTTC.

The V and J genes are TRBV13 and TRBJ2-7; 8 bases fit TRBD2. This CDR3 has 16 residues. Germline-derived CDR1 and CDR2 are PRHDT and FYEKMQ (reference sequence). J gave up 2 bases and V 0 bases, and 6 bases lay outside the gene matches. CDR3 in amino acids: CASSLGTGGAPYEQYF. The CDR3 DNA reads as TGTGCCAGCAGCTTAGGTACGGGGGGGGCCCCCTACGAGCAGTACTTC.

This clone was observed a few times. The CDR3 here is CASSWTVNEQFF. The DNA for the CDR3 is TGTGCCAGCAGCTGGACAGTCAATGAGCAGTTCTTC. The chain uses TRBV7-9 and TRBJ2-1, with D possibly matching TRBD1 (6 bases). V lost 4 bases to trimming and J lost 6 bases, with 7 bases between them. The CDR3 is 12 amino acids. CDR1 is SEHNR and CDR2 is FQNEAQ in the germline V gene (reference sequence).

This clone occurred a few times. CDR3 sequence: CASTLFRGGNDGYTF. The CDR3 DNA is TGTGCCAGCACCCTATTCCGGGGGGGCAACGATGGCTACACCTTC. The rearrangement joins TRBV16 to TRBJ1-2; tentatively, D is TRBD1 (6 bases). Germline CDR1 KGHSY, CDR2 FQNENV. V shed 7 bases and J shed 6 bases, with 21 bases lying between them. CDR3 length: 15 residues.

The chain carries TRBV4-3 and TRBJ2-6, with unresolved D. Per the germline V gene, CDR1 is LGHNA and CDR2 is YSLEER. V lost 0 bases, J lost 0 bases, and 9 bases lay in between. This CDR3 comprises 17 residues. The chain's CDR3 is CASSQDFRLSGANVLTF. Written as DNA, the CDR3 is TGCGCCAGCAGCCAAGATTTCAGACTCTCTGGGGCCAACGTCCTGACTTTC.

The rearrangement links TRBV29-1 to TRBJ2-2; 10 positions match TRBD1. There are 15 residues in the CDR3. Trimming removed 6 bases from V and 6 bases from J; junction bases left unmatched: 10. Germline V gene lookup returns CDR1 SQVTM and CDR2 ANQGSEA. The chain's CDR3 is CSVEPVGTGAGELFF. The CDR3 DNA follows: TGCAGCGTCGAGCCGGTAGGGACAGGGGCCGGGGAGCTGTTTTTT.

J is TRBJ2-1 and V is TRBV9; 10 bases fit TRBD2. Germline V lookup: CDR1 SGDLS, CDR2 YYNGEE. Trimming cost V 2 bases and J 5 bases; bases outside gene matches: 4. The CDR3 runs to 15 residues. CDR3 sequence: CASSVSGRPHNEQFF. The CDR3 DNA reads as TGTGCCAGCAGCGTTAGCGGGAGGCCCCACAATGAGCAGTTCTTC.

V is TRBV20-1 and J is TRBJ2-7; no firm D call. From germline, CDR1 is DFQATT and CDR2 SNEGSKA (reference sequence). V was pared by 1 base and J by 3 bases, with 4 bases between. CDR3 size: 11 residues. This CDR3 is CSARVDYEQYF. The CDR3 nucleotides are TGCAGTGCTAGAGTAGACTACGAGCAGTACTTC.

This clone was detected only a few times. CDR3 bases: TGTGCCAGCAGCCCGCCGCCCGGGACAACCTACGAGCAGTACTTC. This gives the protein CASSPPPGTTYEQYF. The gene calls are TRBV7-9 and TRBJ2-7; D possibly corresponds to TRBD1 (6 bases). The germline CDR1 and CDR2 sequences are SEHNR and FQNEAQ (reference sequence). The ends were cut back, 5 bases at V and 2 bases at J, with 16 bases in the middle. CDR3 length equals 15 residues.

This clone has more than one count but fewer than ten. This chain connects TRBV4-1 to TRBJ1-2; TRBD1 matches 7 bases. The CDR3 is 17 amino acids. The V gene's germline CDR1 is MGHRA and CDR2 YSYEKL. V gave up 1 base and J gave up 8 bases; unmatched junction bases: 16. CDR3 coding DNA: TGCGCCAGCAGCCAAGCTACAAGCCAGGGGGGATCGGGAGGCTACACCTTC. This gives the protein CASSQATSQGGSGGYTF.

This clone has just a few counts. The chain couples TRBV27 to TRBJ1-1, with D hard to call. CDR3 length: 15 amino acids. The V gene lost 2 bases and the J gene lost 2 bases, with 12 bases spanning the gap. Germline V gives CDR1 MNHEY, CDR2 SMNVEV (reference sequence). CDR3 residues: CASSLIHRDNTEAFF. CDR3 bases: TGTGCCAGCAGTTTAATACACAGAGACAACACTGAAGCTTTCTTT.

The gene calls are TRBV5-6 and TRBJ2-2, with D unclear. Trimming shortened V by 2 bases and J by 0 bases, and 5 bases separated the two germline ends. The germline V gene encodes CDR1 SGHDT and CDR2 YYEEEE. This CDR3 contains 14 residues. The CDR3 DNA reads as TGTGCCAGCAGCTTCGACACGAACACCGGGGAGCTGTTTTTT. Its protein product is CASSFDTNTGELFF.

This chain joins TRBV7-9 and TRBJ2-1; 7 bases map to TRBD2. Germline values: CDR1 SEHNR, CDR2 FQNEAQ (reference sequence). Trimming cost V 5 bases and J 7 bases; bases outside gene matches: 8. This CDR3 has 14 amino acids. CDR3 protein: CASSGGRAGNEQFF. In nucleotides, the CDR3 is TGTGCCAGCAGCGGTGGGAGGGCAGGGAATGAGCAGTTCTTC.

There are a few counts of this clone. The V gene is TRBV4-1, the J gene TRBJ2-5, with TRBD1 matching 9 bases. This CDR3 has 14 amino acids. From germline, CDR1 is MGHRA and CDR2 YSYEKL. The trim removed 3 bases at V and 2 bases at J, leaving 1 base unmatched. In DNA, the CDR3 is TGCGCCAGCAGCCACGGACAGGGGCAAGAGACCCAGTACTTC. Translating it yields CASSHGQGQETQYF.

The V call is TRBV28, the J call TRBJ1-2; D is undetermined. The CDR3 extends over 13 amino acids. Trimming shortened V by 1 base and J by 10 bases, and 13 bases separated the two germline ends. Germline V gene lookup returns CDR1 MDHEN and CDR2 SYDVKM. CDR3 protein: CASSLLTGNAYTF. CDR3 nucleotides: TGTGCCAGCAGTTTATTAACGGGGAACGCCTACACCTTC.

The chain links TRBV5-1 to TRBJ2-5; D is perhaps TRBD2 (6 bases). The length of the CDR3 is 15 residues. Trimming left V 3 bases short and J 4 bases short, with 16 bases between. CDR1 SGHRS and CDR2 YFSETQ come from the germline V gene. CDR3 sequence (DNA): TGCGCCAGCAGCTCTCTCCGGGGGTTTCGAGAGACCCAGTACTTC. This sequence encodes CASSSLRGFRETQYF.

By sample share, this clone is medium-sized. This chain uses TRBV7-6 with TRBJ2-1, with D perhaps TRBD2 (6 bases). CDR1 is SGHVS and CDR2 is FNYEAQ in the germline V gene. V lost 5 bases to trimming and J lost 7 bases, with 9 bases between them. The CDR3 runs 12 residues. The CDR3 loop is CASSPGGNEQFF. The CDR3 DNA reads as TGTGCCAGCAGCCCCGGGGGAAATGAGCAGTTCTTC.

This chain links TRBV9 with TRBJ1-2; D gene ambiguous. CDR3 length: 15 amino acids. CDR1 and CDR2 (germline): SGDLS, YYNGEE. Trimming stripped 3 bases from V and 8 bases from J, with 20 bases between. In DNA form, the CDR3 reads TGTGCCAGCAGCGCCGGTTCAGGCCCGGGGAGGGGCTACACCTTC. Protein product: CASSAGSGPGRGYTF.

This clone was detected only a few times. The genes are TRBV4-1 and TRBJ1-2; 8 nucleotides line up with TRBD1. Germline assignment: CDR1 MGHRA and CDR2 YSYEKL. J gave up 8 bases and V 0 bases, and 11 bases lay outside the gene matches. This CDR3 is 16 amino acids long. CDR3 DNA sequence: TGCGCCAGCAGCCAAGATCAAATCGGGACAGGCCGGGGCTACACCTTC. Its translation is CASSQDQIGTGRGYTF.

For the CDR3, the DNA is TGTGCCAGCAGCTTGAGGGAAGAAGCTTTCTTT. The encoded protein is CASSLREEAFF. J is TRBJ1-1 and V is TRBV7-6, with D unresolved. The CDR3 is 11 amino acids. Trimming removed 3 bases from V and 8 bases from J, with 7 bases in between. The germline V gene encodes CDR1 SGHVS and CDR2 FNYEAQ. Supplemented by reference TRBV7-6 and TRBJ1-1, the full variable domain reads GAGVSQSPRYKVTKRGQDVALRCDPISGHVSLYWYRQALGQGPEFLTYFNYEAQQDKSGLPNDRFSAERPEGSISTLTIQRTEQRDSAMYRCASSLREEAFFGQGTRLTVV.